This T cell receptor (beta chain) derives from a study of blood T cell repertoires in COVID-19. Germline trimming cut 6 bases from V and 7 bases from J; bases unmatched to any gene: 3. This CDR3 contains 14 residues. Per germline, CDR1 LNHDA and CDR2 SQIVND (reference sequence). Data came from immunoSEQ multiplex PCR; TCRdb stores just in-frame clones and leaves some out. Seen here are more than 300,000 clones, roughly 82% observed once, and the top ten hold around 1.5%. This clonotype was sampled from a woman aged 45-59 years with acute or convalescent COVID-19. Sample: peripheral blood. The rearrangement joins TRBV19 to TRBJ2-1; TRBD2 aligns across 13 bases. The CDR3 DNA sequence: TGTGCCAGTAGCCAACTAGCGGGAGGGAATGAGCAGTTCTTC. Its translation: CASSQLAGGNEQFF.